This TCR beta chain was found in a study of blood T cell repertoires in COVID-19. Study context: The United States, Italy and Spain were the sources of the acute and convalescent COVID-19 samples. PBMCs, B-cell-depleted T cells, or T cells were the source of the cDNA or gDNA that made up the material.

TCRdb's table, derived via immunoSEQ multiplex PCR, lists solely in-frame clones and lacks some. Of about 80,000 clones detected, 60% to 85% appear once; the ten largest clones hold approximately 15%. Trimming shortened V by 2 bases and J by 0 bases, and 14 bases separated the two germline ends. The germline CDR1 and CDR2 sequences are KGHDR and SFDVKD. The CDR3 is made up of 17 amino acids. Material for sequencing was peripheral blood. The TCR comes from a human donor in a cohort sampled during active COVID-19. The chain employs TRBV24-1 and TRBJ2-3; possibly TRBD2 for D (5 bases). The CDR3 nucleotides read TGTGCCACCAGTGATTCCTTTTACGGGGATAGCACAGATACGCAGTATTTT. The encoded protein is CATSDSFYGDSTDTQYF.